This TCR beta chain came from a study of T-cell reconstitution after alpha-beta-depleted transplantation in children. Whole-study findings and limits: Roughly two months post-transplant, alpha-beta T cells reportedly originated from several hundred graft clones that had expanded.

The CDR3 covers 13 residues. Germline lookup yields CDR1 SEHNR and CDR2 FQNEAQ (reference sequence). V dropped 2 bases and J dropped 3 bases, with 7 bases sitting between them. During its preparation, the TCRbeta library received unique molecular identifiers. One entry per CDR3 protein, called by TCRdb with MiXCR from the PCR reads. This repertoire shows about 610,000 distinct CDR3 sequences, approximately 30% found once; its top ten account for approximately 39%. As concerns this clonotype: The antigen is undetermined.

The rearrangement uses TRBV7-9 and TRBJ1-1; the D is unclear. The sequences come from PBMCs, collected before TCRalphabeta/CD19-depleted stem cell transplant. The receptor comes from a boy younger than two with Wiskott-Aldrich syndrome, due to receive a stem cell transplant. CDR3 sequence reads: CASSLKRDTEAFF. The CDR3 DNA reads TGTGCCAGCAGCTTAAAAAGAGACACTGAAGCTTTCTTT.